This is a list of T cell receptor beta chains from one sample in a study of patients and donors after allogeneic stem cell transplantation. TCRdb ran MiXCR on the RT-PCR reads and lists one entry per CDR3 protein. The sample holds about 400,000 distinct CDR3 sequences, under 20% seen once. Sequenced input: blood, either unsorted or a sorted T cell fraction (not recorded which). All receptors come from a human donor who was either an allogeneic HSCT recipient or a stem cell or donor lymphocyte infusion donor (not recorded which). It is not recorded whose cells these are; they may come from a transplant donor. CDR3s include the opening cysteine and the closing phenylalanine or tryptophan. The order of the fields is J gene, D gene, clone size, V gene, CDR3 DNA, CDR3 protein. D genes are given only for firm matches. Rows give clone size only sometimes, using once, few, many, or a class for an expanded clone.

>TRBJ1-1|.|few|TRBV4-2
TGTGCCAGCAGCCAAACCGTAGGGGCCGTAGCTTTCTTT
CASSQTVGAVAFF
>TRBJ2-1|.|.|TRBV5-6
TGTGCCAGCAGCCTGACGGGAGCGAGCTCCTACAATGAGCAGTTCTTC
CASSLTGASSYNEQFF
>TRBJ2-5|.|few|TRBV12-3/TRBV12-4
TGTGCCAGCAGTTCAACGACAGCTAGGGAGACCCAGTACTTC
CASSSTTARETQYF
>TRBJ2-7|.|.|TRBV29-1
TGCAGCGTTGTGAAGGTACCCGGGGAGCAGTACTTC
CSVVKVPGEQYF
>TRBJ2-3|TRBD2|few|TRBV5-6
TGTGCCAGCAGCCCGGGACTAGCGGGTCCGCGCACAGATACGCAGTATTTT
CASSPGLAGPRTDTQYF
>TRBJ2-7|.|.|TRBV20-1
TGCAGTGCTAGAGATCCAACGGTCCAATACGAGCAGTACTTC
CSARDPTVQYEQYF
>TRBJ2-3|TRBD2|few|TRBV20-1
TGCAGTGCCTCGCCCTTGGGGGCGGGGGGAGGGACAGATACGCAGTATTTT
CSASPLGAGGGTDTQYF
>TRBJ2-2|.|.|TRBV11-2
TGTGCCAGCAGCTCACCCCCCAGACAGTACACCGGGGAGCTGTTTTTT
CASSSPPRQYTGELFF
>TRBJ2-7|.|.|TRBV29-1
TGCAGCGTTCTAGGAAGCTACGAGCAGTACTTC
CSVLGSYEQYF
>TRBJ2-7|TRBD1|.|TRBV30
TGTGCCTGGAGTCGAGGGGGCGCTACCCACGAGCAGTACTTC
CAWSRGGATHEQYF
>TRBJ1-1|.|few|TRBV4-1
TGCGCCAGCAGCCAAGTGTCGCCGGAGGAAGCTTTCTTT
CASSQVSPEEAFF
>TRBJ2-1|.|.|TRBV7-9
TGTGCCAGCAGCTTACTCCTTAACAATGAGCAGTTCTTC
CASSLLLNNEQFF
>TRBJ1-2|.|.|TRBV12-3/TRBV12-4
TGTGCCAGCAGCCAACTAGGCGAAGGCTACACCTTC
CASSQLGEGYTF
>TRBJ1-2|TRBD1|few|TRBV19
TGTGCCAGTAGTCCCGACAGGGAAATTAACTATGGCTACACCTTC
CASSPDREINYGYTF
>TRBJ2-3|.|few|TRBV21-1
TGTGCCAGCAGCAAAGCCCTATTATGGGGATGCACAGATACGCAGTATTTT
CASSKALLWGCTDTQYF
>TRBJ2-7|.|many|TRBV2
TGTGCCAGCAGAACTCGAATATTAAGCTACGAGCAGTACTTC
CASRTRILSYEQYF
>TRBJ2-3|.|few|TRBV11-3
TGTGCCAGCAGCTTGGCAGGCCACACAGATACGCAGTATTTT
CASSLAGHTDTQYF
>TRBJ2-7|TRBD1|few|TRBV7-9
TGTGCCAGCAGCCCGCGGACAGGGGACAGCTACGAGCAGTACTTC
CASSPRTGDSYEQYF
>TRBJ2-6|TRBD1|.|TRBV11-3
TGTGCCAGCAGCTCCCCGGACAGGGGCTCTGGGGCCAACGTCCTGACTTTC
CASSSPDRGSGANVLTF
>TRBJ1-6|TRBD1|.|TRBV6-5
TGTGCCAGCAGTTCAACAGGGGGAAGTCTACCCCTCCACTTT
CASSSTGGSLPLHF
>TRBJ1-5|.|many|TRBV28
TGTGCCAGCAGCCTGGATGGGGGCAATCAGCCCCAGCATTTT
CASSLDGGNQPQHF
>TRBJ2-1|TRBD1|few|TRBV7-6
TGTGCCAGCAGCTTAGGATCCGGGACAGGGCCCTACAATGAGCAGTTCTTC
CASSLGSGTGPYNEQFF
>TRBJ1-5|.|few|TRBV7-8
TGTGCCAGCAGCTTAGGTGGTGGGCTGACCCAGCATTTT
CASSLGGGLTQHF
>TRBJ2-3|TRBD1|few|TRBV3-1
TGTGCCAGCAGCCAAGGACAGGGAAAAACAGATACGCAGTATTTT
CASSQGQGKTDTQYF
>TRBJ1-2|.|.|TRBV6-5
TGTGCCAGCAGTTACTCGTTCGGAGGTTCTTATTCCCACTATGGCTACACCTTC
CASSYSFGGSYSHYGYTF
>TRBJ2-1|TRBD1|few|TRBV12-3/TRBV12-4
TGTGCCAGCAGCACGGACAGGGTCTTCTACAATGAGCAGTTCTTC
CASSTDRVFYNEQFF